Shown below are 14 T cell receptor beta chains from a single sample sequenced in a study of regulatory T cells in long-lasting Graves disease. Researchers made TCR beta libraries by using iRepertoire HTBI primers and running Arm-PCR on CDR3 regions. TCRdb analysed the multiplex PCR reads with MiXCR anew, one entry per CDR3 protein. The sample includes approximately 470,000 distinct CDR3 sequences, less than 25% of them seen just once. Specified time point: persistent/refractory GD, antithyroid drugs over 5 years with positive TRAb. The TCR library used RNA extracted from PBMCs. The sample in question was peripheral blood mononuclear cells (PBMCs), obtained when the disease was refractory, from a patient treated with antithyroid drugs. The source of these receptors is a female donor with Graves disease.

This clonotype was observed a few times. The chain links TRBV5-6 to TRBJ1-5; D remains ambiguous. Germline V gene lookup returns CDR1 SGHDT and CDR2 YYEEEE. V was pared by 2 bases and J by 2 bases, with 26 bases between. CDR3 size: 20 residues. CDR3 sequence: CASSFVLCRRFLVGNQPQHF. CDR3 sequence (DNA): TGTGCCAGCAGCTTCGTACTTTGCAGGAGGTTTCTAGTCGGCAATCAGCCCCAGCATTTT. The complete variable domain, with remaining parts taken from reference TRBV5-6 and TRBJ1-5, reads DAGVTQSPTHLIKTRGQQVTLRCSPKSGHDTVSWYQQALGQGPQFIFQYYEEEERQRGNFPDRFSGHQFPNYSSELNVNALLLGDSALYLCASSFVLCRRFLVGNQPQHFGDGTRLSIL.

This clonotype was recorded many times. The chain combines TRBV11-2 with TRBJ1-1; no clear D. The CDR3 is made up of 13 amino acids. The germline V gene encodes CDR1 SGHAT and CDR2 FQNNGV. Trimming left V 3 bases short and J 7 bases short, with 12 bases between. CDR3 nucleotides: TGTGCCAGCAGCTTCAAGGGATTAGGTGAAGCTTTCTTT. Translating gives CASSFKGLGEAFF.

A few counts support this clonotype. The chain couples TRBV19 to TRBJ1-4; D gene uncertain. The ends were cut back, 9 bases at V and 5 bases at J, with 13 bases in the middle. The CDR3 contains 13 residues. The V gene's germline CDR1 is LNHDA and CDR2 SQIVND (reference sequence). CDR3 DNA sequence: TGTGCCAGCCAGAAGCACGGGAATGAAAAACTGTTTTTT. The encoded protein is CASQKHGNEKLFF.

In its sample, this clonotype was seen many times. This chain joins TRBV28 and TRBJ1-1, with 7 bases lining up with TRBD1. The CDR3 covers 12 residues. After removal of 6 bases from V and 9 bases from J, the junction contained 7 bases not matched to a gene. Germline CDR1 reads MDHEN; CDR2 reads SYDVKM. The CDR3 loop is CASRPLQGKAFF. DNA of the CDR3: TGTGCCAGCAGGCCACTACAGGGGAAAGCTTTCTTT.

This clonotype was seen repeatedly, ten times or more. The chain employs TRBV7-8 and TRBJ1-1; weak D call: TRBD1 (5 bases). V shed 5 bases and J shed 2 bases, with 12 bases lying between them. This CDR3 comprises 14 residues. From germline, CDR1 is SGHVS and CDR2 FQNEAQ. CDR3 protein: CASSPGPTNTEAFF. The CDR3 bases are TGTGCCAGCAGCCCGGGACCTACCAACACTGAAGCTTTCTTT.

The chain uses TRBV7-2 and TRBJ2-3; D gene ambiguous. From germline, CDR1 is SGHTA and CDR2 FQGNSA. CDR3 length: 11 residues. Trimming shortened V by 5 bases and J by 6 bases, and 6 bases separated the two germline ends. The CDR3 sequence is CASSPQDTQYF. Written as DNA, the CDR3 is TGTGCCAGCAGCCCCCAGGATACGCAGTATTTT.

This clonotype has only a few counts. The chain recombines TRBV4-1 with TRBJ1-4; tentative D call: TRBD1 (5 bases). The CDR3 has 17 residues. V lost 4 bases, J lost 3 bases, and 18 bases lay in between. Per germline, CDR1 MGHRA and CDR2 YSYEKL. DNA for the CDR3: TGCGCCAGCAGCCGACCTCTAAGGGACGGACCTAATGAAAAACTGTTTTTT. Protein: CASSRPLRDGPNEKLFF.

A word on this clonotype: A clone one base away is much larger, so this may be a read error. The chain links TRBV6-5 to TRBJ1-1; perhaps TRBD1 as D (5 bases). From germline, CDR1 is MNHEY and CDR2 SVGAGI. Deletions cut 2 bases from V and 2 bases from J, with 15 bases between. The length of the CDR3 is 16 residues. Written as DNA, the CDR3 is TGTGCCAGCAGTTACAAGACACTCTGGGGCAACACTGAAGCTTTCTTT. Translated, it gives CASSYKTLWGNTEAFF.

This clonotype was seen at least ten times. The V and J genes are TRBV7-9 and TRBJ2-5, with 7 bases that match TRBD2. Germline V lookup: CDR1 SEHNR, CDR2 FQNEAQ (reference sequence). The CDR3 covers 15 residues. V lost 6 bases and J lost 4; bases outside the gene matches: 11. CDR3 coding DNA: TGTGCCAGCAGTGGTGGTGGCGGGAGTGTAGAGACCCAGTACTTC. This gives the protein CASSGGGGSVETQYF.

This clonotype was recorded a few times. This sequence joins TRBV19 and TRBJ2-7; 9 bases line up with TRBD2. Germline V lookup: CDR1 LNHDA, CDR2 SQIVND (reference sequence). The junction had 8 bases not matched to a gene; V was cut back by 6 bases and J by 5 bases. The CDR3 is 14 amino acids. CDR3 residues: CASSWREGSNEQYF. The CDR3 DNA reads TGTGCCAGTAGCTGGCGGGAGGGCAGTAACGAGCAGTACTTC.

This clonotype was observed a few times. V gene TRBV7-9 combines with J gene TRBJ1-2; D uncertain. Germline V CDR1 and CDR2: SEHNR, FQNEAQ (reference sequence). Trimming took 2 bases from V and 3 from J, leaving 10 bases between them. The CDR3 has 14 residues. CDR3 DNA: TGTGCCAGCAGCTTATTAAAGCCAGACTATGGCTACACCTTC. Its protein is CASSLLKPDYGYTF.

The chain employs TRBV28 and TRBJ2-7; the D is unclear. In germline, CDR1 is MDHEN, CDR2 SYDVKM. V was clipped by 3 bases and J by 0 bases, with 12 bases between them. The CDR3 sequence is 15 residues long. Written as DNA, the CDR3 is TGTGCCAGCAGTTTTGGGTGGGCCGGCTCCTACGAGCAGTACTTC. Translating it yields CASSFGWAGSYEQYF.

This clonotype was detected only a few times. The chain has TRBV3-1 and TRBJ1-1, with 12 bases fitting TRBD1. The CDR3 is made up of 16 amino acids. In germline, CDR1 is LGHDT, CDR2 YNNKEL (reference sequence). Trimming removed 3 bases from V and 5 bases from J; junction bases left unmatched: 7. The CDR3 nucleotides read TGTGCCAGCAGCCAGGGGGACAGGGGGCTGTGGACTGAAGCTTTCTTT. Amino acid sequence: CASSQGDRGLWTEAFF.

This clonotype has only a few counts. The chain has TRBV20-1 and TRBJ2-7; D call uncertain. V lost 0 bases and J 6 bases, leaving 9 bases between the germline ends. Germline V gives CDR1 DFQATT, CDR2 SNEGSKA (reference sequence). There are 12 residues in the CDR3. The CDR3 nucleotides read TGCAGTGCTAGAGATCTGGAGTCCGAGCAGTACTTC. Amino acids: CSARDLESEQYF.